In its sample, the clone carrying this TCR beta chain was seen a few times. The antigen is not known. TCRdb re-called the 5' RACE reads through MiXCR, storing one row per CDR3 protein. The sample yields over 600,000 distinct CDR3 sequences, over 15% seen once. These data come from a study of CD8 T cells in ankylosing spondylitis. This CDR3 has 17 amino acids. V lost 2 bases and J 2 bases, leaving 16 bases between the germline ends. Study outcomes and limitations: There was a TCR beta motif, made of several highly homologous variants, that appeared characteristic of ankylosing spondylitis blood. Significant enrichment of disease-linked clones was reported in matched ankylosing spondylitis synovial fluid.

Input material: blood, either unsorted or a sorted T cell fraction (not recorded which). The rearrangement uses TRBV12-3 or TRBV12-4 and TRBJ1-5; tentative D call: TRBD1 (6 bases). The clonotype was recovered from a male donor with ankylosing spondylitis. The CDR3 DNA is TGTGCCAGCAGTTTACGGGGGTCGGGGGGCGGCAATCAGCCCCAGCATTTT. Its protein product is CASSLRGSGGGNQPQHF.